This is a list of T cell receptor beta chains from one sample in a study of shared clonotypes between healthy human individuals. The assay was immunoSEQ multiplex PCR, and TCRdb's table has in-frame clones only and misses some. Here the sample spans around 690,000 clones, 90% being singletons. The specimen sequenced was memory CD8+ T cells from PBMCs. The source of these receptors is a man aged 18 to 29 in good health. Some clones in this sample may be carry-over from other donors' samples. Each CDR3 is given with its conserved first and last residue. The D gene is left open where the match is weak. Clone size appears in some rows only: once, few, many, or a class for an expanded clone.

d_gene	v_gene	j_gene	abundance	CDR3aa	CDR3nt
TRBD2	TRBV28	TRBJ2-3	NA	CASSLSPGTSSDTQYF	TGTGCCAGCAGCCTTTCTCCCGGGACTAGCTCAGATACGCAGTATTTT
NA	TRBV27	TRBJ2-7	NA	CASSLWAGEQYF	TGTGCCAGCAGTTTATGGGCAGGGGAGCAGTACTTC
NA	TRBV12-5	TRBJ2-7	NA	CASGPEIYEQYF	TGTGCTAGTGGTCCAGAGATCTACGAGCAGTACTTC
NA	TRBV27	TRBJ2-7	NA	CASSLGRNPYEQYF	TGTGCCAGCAGTCTAGGGAGGAACCCCTACGAGCAGTACTTC
NA	TRBV27	TRBJ2-7	NA	CASSLRQASYEQYF	TGTGCCAGCAGTTTGAGACAGGCCTCCTACGAGCAGTACTTC
NA	TRBV9	TRBJ2-2	NA	CASSLRGGNTGELFF	TGTGCCAGCAGCCTTCGGGGCGGCAACACCGGGGAGCTGTTTTTT
TRBD1	TRBV27	TRBJ2-2	NA	CASSLIKGALSGELFF	TGTGCCAGCAGTTTAATCAAGGGGGCTTTATCCGGGGAGCTGTTTTTT
TRBD1	TRBV7-9	TRBJ1-5	few	CASSGDRGQPQHF	TGTGCCAGCAGCGGGGACAGAGGACAGCCCCAGCATTTT
TRBD2	TRBV30	TRBJ2-7	NA	CAWSSESGTEQYF	TGTGCCTGGAGTTCAGAAAGCGGGACCGAGCAGTACTTC
NA	TRBV7-9	TRBJ1-3	NA	CASSHDGVSGNTIYF	TGTGCCAGCAGCCACGACGGGGTCTCTGGAAACACCATATATTTT
NA	TRBV6-1	TRBJ2-7	NA	CASSEWGDNPYEQYF	TGTGCCAGCAGTGAATGGGGGGATAACCCCTACGAGCAGTACTTC
NA	TRBV4-1	TRBJ2-1	NA	CASSQDPLTGRYNEQFF	TGCGCCAGCAGCCAAGACCCCCTAACAGGGAGGTACAATGAGCAGTTCTTC
NA	TRBV9	TRBJ2-7	NA	CASSVDSTLEQYF	TGTGCCAGCAGCGTAGACTCCACACTTGAGCAGTACTTC
NA	TRBV4-1	TRBJ1-2	NA	CASSHPFVESDTLHLLSPGYTF	TGCGCCAGCAGCCACCCCTTTGTGGAATCGGACACTCTACACCTCCTTTCACCTGGCTACACCTTC
TRBD1	TRBV7-8	TRBJ2-7	NA	CASSSWTGPYEQYF	TGTGCCAGCAGCTCTTGGACAGGACCCTACGAGCAGTACTTC
NA	TRBV6-5	TRBJ1-5	NA	CASSTSNQPQHF	TGTGCCAGCAGTACCAGCAATCAGCCCCAGCATTTT
TRBD1	TRBV28	TRBJ2-5	NA	CASSRPDRAGEQYF	TGTGCCAGCAGTCGCCCGGACAGGGCAGGTGAGCAGTACTTC
NA	TRBV13	TRBJ2-7	NA	CASSSGPREQYF	TGTGCCAGCAGCTCCGGCCCACGGGAGCAGTACTTC
NA	TRBV4-1	TRBJ2-7	once	CASSQDDGASSYEQYF	TGCGCCAGCAGCCAAGATGACGGGGCTAGCTCCTACGAGCAGTACTTC
NA	TRBV4-1	TRBJ1-6	once	CASSQVFRGSGPLHF	TGCGCCAGCAGCCAAGTGTTCCGGGGTTCGGGGCCCCTCCACTTT
NA	TRBV7-7	TRBJ2-5	NA	CASSLAGPAEAQYF	TGTGCCAGCAGCTTAGCAGGGCCGGCCGAGGCCCAGTACTTC
TRBD2	TRBV9	TRBJ2-5	NA	CASSMPGGSERETQYF	TGTGCCAGCAGCATGCCGGGGGGTAGCGAACGGGAGACCCAGTACTTC
NA	TRBV6-5	TRBJ2-3	NA	CASSYRTSGTDTQYF	TGTGCCAGCAGTTACAGAACAAGTGGAACAGATACGCAGTATTTT
NA	TRBV7-9	TRBJ2-1	NA	CASSATGTLYNEQFF	TGTGCCAGCAGCGCCACCGGGACACTCTACAATGAGCAGTTCTTC
TRBD1	TRBV4-1	TRBJ2-5	NA	CASSIPGGLAETQYF	TGCGCCAGCAGCATACCAGGGGGCTTAGCGGAGACCCAGTACTTC
TRBD1	TRBV7-7	TRBJ2-1	NA	CASSPGQGWDNEQFF	TGTGCCAGCTCCCCGGGACAGGGGTGGGACAATGAGCAGTTCTTC
NA	TRBV28	TRBJ2-1	NA	CASSYRGYEQFF	TGTGCCAGCAGTTACAGAGGCTATGAGCAGTTCTTC
TRBD1	TRBV28	TRBJ1-4	NA	CASSLGQGGGEKLFF	TGTGCCAGCAGTTTAGGACAGGGCGGTGGCGAAAAACTGTTTTTT
TRBD2	TRBV9	TRBJ2-3	NA	CASSASRTSGSSDTQYF	TGTGCCAGCAGCGCTTCCCGGACTAGCGGGAGTAGTGATACGCAGTATTTT
NA	TRBV2	TRBJ2-3	NA	CASSGRGTQGDTQYF	TGTGCCAGCAGTGGTAGAGGCACCCAGGGAGATACGCAGTATTTT
TRBD2	TRBV2	TRBJ2-7	NA	CASLSPSGRWGGEQYF	TGTGCCAGCCTTTCCCCTAGCGGGAGATGGGGTGGGGAGCAGTACTTC
NA	TRBV28	TRBJ2-1	once	CASSSYNEQFF	TGTGCCAGCAGCTCGTACAATGAGCAGTTCTTC
TRBD2	TRBV6-4	TRBJ2-3	NA	CASPLPLLAGGPGNTDTQYF	TGTGCCAGCCCCCTGCCACTACTAGCGGGAGGGCCCGGAAACACAGATACGCAGTATTTT
NA	TRBV10-2	TRBJ1-6	NA	CASSGRGSPLHF	TGCGCCAGCAGTGGAAGGGGTTCACCCCTCCACTTT
TRBD1	TRBV19	TRBJ1-1	NA	CASSIQQGSTEAFF	TGTGCCAGTAGTATCCAACAGGGGAGTACTGAAGCTTTCTTT
TRBD2	TRBV27	TRBJ2-7	NA	CASSYSGRNSYEQYF	TGTGCCAGCAGTTATAGCGGGAGGAACTCCTACGAGCAGTACTTC
TRBD1	TRBV27	TRBJ2-5	NA	CASSSSTLDRAQETQYF	TGTGCCAGCAGTTCCTCTACCCTCGACAGGGCACAAGAGACCCAGTACTTC
NA	TRBV5-1	TRBJ1-2	few	CASSLAGDGYTF	TGCGCCAGCAGCTTGGCTGGGGATGGCTACACCTTC
NA	TRBV28	TRBJ2-7	NA	CASKFERSYEQYF	TGTGCCAGCAAGTTCGAGCGCTCCTACGAGCAGTACTTC
NA	TRBV11-2	TRBJ2-7	once	CASSGGRASYEQYF	TGTGCCAGCAGCGGTGGCAGGGCATCCTACGAGCAGTACTTC
NA	TRBV27	TRBJ2-7	NA	CASSLIGGQGEQYF	TGTGCCAGCAGCCTTATAGGGGGGCAAGGCGAGCAGTACTTC
NA	TRBV11-1	TRBJ1-1	many	CASSFRQDTEAFF	TGTGCCAGCAGCTTTAGGCAGGACACTGAAGCTTTCTTT